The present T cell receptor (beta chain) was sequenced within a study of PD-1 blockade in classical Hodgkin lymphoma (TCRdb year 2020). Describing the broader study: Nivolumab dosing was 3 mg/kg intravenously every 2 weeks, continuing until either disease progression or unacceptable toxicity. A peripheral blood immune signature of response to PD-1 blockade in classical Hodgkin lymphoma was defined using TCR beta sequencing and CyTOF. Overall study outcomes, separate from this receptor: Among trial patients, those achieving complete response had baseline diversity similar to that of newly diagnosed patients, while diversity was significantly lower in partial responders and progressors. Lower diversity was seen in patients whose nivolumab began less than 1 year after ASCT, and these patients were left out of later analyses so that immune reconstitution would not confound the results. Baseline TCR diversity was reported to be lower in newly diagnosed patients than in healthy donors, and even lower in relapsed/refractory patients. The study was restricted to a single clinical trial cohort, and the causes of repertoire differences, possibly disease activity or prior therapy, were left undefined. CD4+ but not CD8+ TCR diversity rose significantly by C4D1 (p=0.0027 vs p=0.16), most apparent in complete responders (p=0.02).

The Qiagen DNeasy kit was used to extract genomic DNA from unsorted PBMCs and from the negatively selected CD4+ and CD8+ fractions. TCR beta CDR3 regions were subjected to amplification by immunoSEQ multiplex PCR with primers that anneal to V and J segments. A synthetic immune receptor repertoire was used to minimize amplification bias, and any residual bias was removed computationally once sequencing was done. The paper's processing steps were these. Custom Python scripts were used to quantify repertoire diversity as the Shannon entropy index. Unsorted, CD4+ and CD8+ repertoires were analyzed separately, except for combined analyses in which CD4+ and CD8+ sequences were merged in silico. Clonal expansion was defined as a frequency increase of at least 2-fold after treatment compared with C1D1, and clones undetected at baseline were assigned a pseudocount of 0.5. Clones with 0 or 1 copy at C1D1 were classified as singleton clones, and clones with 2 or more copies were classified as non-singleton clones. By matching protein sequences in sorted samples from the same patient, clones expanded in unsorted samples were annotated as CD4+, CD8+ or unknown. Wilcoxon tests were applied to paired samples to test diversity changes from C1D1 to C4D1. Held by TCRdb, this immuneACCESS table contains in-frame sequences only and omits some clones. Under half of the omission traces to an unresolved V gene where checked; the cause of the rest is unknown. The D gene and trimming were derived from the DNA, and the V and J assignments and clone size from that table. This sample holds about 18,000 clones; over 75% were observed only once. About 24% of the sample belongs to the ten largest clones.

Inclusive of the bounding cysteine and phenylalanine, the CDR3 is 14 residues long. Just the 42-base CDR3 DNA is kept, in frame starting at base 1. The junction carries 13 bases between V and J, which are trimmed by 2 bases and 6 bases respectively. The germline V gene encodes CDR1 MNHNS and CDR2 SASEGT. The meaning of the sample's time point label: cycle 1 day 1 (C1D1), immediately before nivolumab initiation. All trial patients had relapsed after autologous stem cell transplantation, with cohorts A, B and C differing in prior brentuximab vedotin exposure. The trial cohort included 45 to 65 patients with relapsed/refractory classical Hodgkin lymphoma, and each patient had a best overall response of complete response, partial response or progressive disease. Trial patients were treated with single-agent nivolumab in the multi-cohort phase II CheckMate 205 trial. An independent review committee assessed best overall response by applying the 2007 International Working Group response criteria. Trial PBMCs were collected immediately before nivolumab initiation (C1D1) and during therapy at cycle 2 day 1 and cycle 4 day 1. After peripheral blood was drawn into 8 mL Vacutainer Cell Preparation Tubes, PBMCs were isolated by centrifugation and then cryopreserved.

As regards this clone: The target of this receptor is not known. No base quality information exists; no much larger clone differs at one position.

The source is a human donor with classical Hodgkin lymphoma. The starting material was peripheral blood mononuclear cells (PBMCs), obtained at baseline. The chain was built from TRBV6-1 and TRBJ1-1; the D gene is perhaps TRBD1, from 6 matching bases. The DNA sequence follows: TGTGCCAGCAGTGAAAGAGGGGGGAGGGCTGAAGCTTTCTTT. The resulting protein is CASSERGGRAEAFF.